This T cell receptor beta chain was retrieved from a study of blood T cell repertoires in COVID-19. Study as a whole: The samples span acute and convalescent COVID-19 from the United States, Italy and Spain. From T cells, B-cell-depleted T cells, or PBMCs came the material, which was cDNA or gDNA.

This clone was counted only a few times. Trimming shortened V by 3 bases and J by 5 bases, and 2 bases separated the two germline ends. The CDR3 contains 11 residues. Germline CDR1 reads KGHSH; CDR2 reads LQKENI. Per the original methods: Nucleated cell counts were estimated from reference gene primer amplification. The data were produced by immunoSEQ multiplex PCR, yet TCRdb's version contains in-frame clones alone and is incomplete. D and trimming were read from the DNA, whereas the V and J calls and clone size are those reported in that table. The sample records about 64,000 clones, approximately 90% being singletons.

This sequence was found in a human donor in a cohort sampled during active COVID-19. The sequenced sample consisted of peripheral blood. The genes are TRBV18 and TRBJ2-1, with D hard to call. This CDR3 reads CASSPDNEQFF. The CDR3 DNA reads TGTGCCAGCTCACCCGACAATGAGCAGTTCTTC.